A selection of T cell receptor beta chains follows, all from one sample in a study of early T cells in non-severe SARS-CoV-2 infection. TCRdb fed the 5' RACE reads into MiXCR, producing one record per CDR3 protein. The data contain some 91,000 distinct CDR3 sequences, 15% of them singletons. The material sequenced was whole blood. These receptor sequences come from an adult who was a healthcare worker with PCR-confirmed SARS-CoV-2 infection or an uninfected control (not recorded which). Each CDR3 is given with its conserved first and last residue. The order of the fields is V gene, J gene, D gene, clone size, CDR3 DNA, CDR3 protein. The D gene is left open where the match is weak. Only part of the rows carry a size: once, few, many, or a class if the clone is expanded.

TRBV27	TRBJ2-1	TRBD1	few	TGTGCCAGCAGTCCTTCCCCAGGGGGACGGCGAAATGAGCAGTTCTTC	CASSPSPGGRRNEQFF
TRBV7-9	TRBJ2-7	.	.	TGTGCCAGCAGCCGACGGACGGATTATTACGAGCAGTACTTC	CASSRRTDYYEQYF
TRBV7-7	TRBJ2-5	.	few	TGTGCCAGCAGCTTGTCACCCCAAGAGACCCAGTACTTC	CASSLSPQETQYF
TRBV19	TRBJ2-7	.	few	TGTGCCAGTAGTATCTTCCTTTCCTCCTACGAGCAGTACTTC	CASSIFLSSYEQYF
TRBV11-2	TRBJ2-3	TRBD2	.	TGTGCCAGCACCCGACTAGCGGACACAGATACGCAGTATTTT	CASTRLADTDTQYF
TRBV11-2	TRBJ2-7	TRBD2	many	TGTGCCAGCAGCCATACTAGCGAGGCGTACGAGCAGTACTTC	CASSHTSEAYEQYF
TRBV5-1	TRBJ2-3	.	.	TGCGCCAGCAGCTTGGGGACAAACGCGGTCACAGATACGCAGTATTTT	CASSLGTNAVTDTQYF
TRBV7-9	TRBJ2-5	.	few	TGTGCCAGCAGCTCGCCCGGGACCCAAGAGACCCAGTACTTC	CASSSPGTQETQYF
TRBV7-9	TRBJ2-1	TRBD1	.	TGTGCCAGCAGTTCGGGACAGGGAAGGCGTAATGAGCAGTTCTTC	CASSSGQGRRNEQFF
TRBV20-1	TRBJ1-3	.	few	TGCAGTGCTAGTCCCGGTGGAAACACCATATATTTT	CSASPGGNTIYF
TRBV13	TRBJ2-7	TRBD2	few	TGTGCCAGCAGTCCCGGACTAGCGGGAGGGCCGTCCTACGAGCAGTACTTC	CASSPGLAGGPSYEQYF
TRBV7-9	TRBJ1-1	.	few	TGTGCCAGCAGCTTAAAATTTTGGCAGGGAAACACTGAAGCTTTCTTT	CASSLKFWQGNTEAFF
TRBV4-1	TRBJ2-1	.	.	TGCGCCAGCAGCCATCAACTACTTCGGCTGAACAATGAGCAGTTCTTC	CASSHQLLRLNNEQFF
TRBV28	TRBJ2-2	.	few	TGTGCCAGCAGCCAACCCTTTACCGGGGAGCTGTTTTTT	CASSQPFTGELFF
TRBV6-5	TRBJ2-3	.	few	TGTGCCAGCAGACATCTGACAGATACGCAGTATTTT	CASRHLTDTQYF
TRBV25-1	TRBJ2-7	TRBD2	few	TGTGCCAGCAGTGAATGGGGCGGTAGCGGGACCTCCTACGAGCAGTACTTC	CASSEWGGSGTSYEQYF
TRBV7-6	TRBJ2-6	.	.	TGTGCCAGCAGCTTAGCTCGAGACAGTCTAACTGCAAACTCTGGGGCCAACGTCCTGACTTTC	CASSLARDSLTANSGANVLTF
TRBV3-1	TRBJ2-1	TRBD2	.	TGTGCCAGCAGCCAAGAGACTAGCCTGTTCTTC	CASSQETSLFF
TRBV19	TRBJ2-7	.	many	TGTGCCAGTAACCCCGGGACTTCGTACGAGCAGTACTTC	CASNPGTSYEQYF
TRBV7-9	TRBJ2-6	TRBD1	few	TGTGCCAGCAGCTTAGAATTGTCGGGACAGGGGACTCTCTCTGGGGCCAACGTCCTGACTTTC	CASSLELSGQGTLSGANVLTF
TRBV10-3	TRBJ1-2	.	few	TGTGCCATCAGTGCCAGGCCTAACTATGGCTACACCTTC	CAISARPNYGYTF
TRBV7-8	TRBJ2-7	.	.	TGTGCCAGCAGCTTAGAGGAGGGAGCGGGGCAGTACTTC	CASSLEEGAGQYF
TRBV7-6	TRBJ1-4	.	few	TGTGCCAGCCGGGACGGAGGAGATGAAAAACTGTTTTTT	CASRDGGDEKLFF
TRBV11-2	TRBJ2-1	.	many	TGTGCCAGCAGTTTAATAAATGAGCAGTTCTTC	CASSLINEQFF
TRBV20-1	TRBJ2-6	.	few	TGCAGTGCTAGTGACACTGGGGCCAACGTCCTGACTTTC	CSASDTGANVLTF
TRBV3-1	TRBJ1-2	.	many	TGTGCCAGCAGCCCCCGACGGCACTATGGCTACACCTTC	CASSPRRHYGYTF
TRBV2	TRBJ2-3	.	.	TGTGCCAGCAAGTCGCGAGGGGGGGCAGATACGCAGTATTTT	CASKSRGGADTQYF
TRBV20-1	TRBJ1-2	.	.	TGCAGTGCTAGAGATTCCTTTAACTATGGCTACACCTTC	CSARDSFNYGYTF
TRBV12-3/TRBV12-4	TRBJ2-1	TRBD2	.	TGTGCCAGCAGTTCTAGCGGGGGGGGCCACTACAATGAGCAGTTCTTC	CASSSSGGGHYNEQFF
TRBV19	TRBJ1-2	.	few	TGTGCCAGTAGTGACTCCTATGGCTACACCTTC	CASSDSYGYTF
TRBV7-8	TRBJ2-2	.	.	TGTGCCAGCAGCCCCTTCGGGGGCACCGGGGAGCTGTTTTTT	CASSPFGGTGELFF
TRBV20-1	TRBJ2-1	TRBD2	.	TGCAGTGCTAGAGGCGGCGGGAGAGGGTGGAATGAGCAGTTCTTC	CSARGGGRGWNEQFF
TRBV14	TRBJ2-1	.	few	TGTGCCAGCAGCCAAGTGGTAAGAACCAATGAGCAGTTCTTC	CASSQVVRTNEQFF
TRBV7-2	TRBJ1-1	.	few	TGTGCCAGCAGCTTATGGCACAGAACAAACACTGAAGCTTTCTTT	CASSLWHRTNTEAFF
TRBV28	TRBJ1-4	TRBD1	few	TGTGCCATCCGGAGACAGGGGGCAGGGGAAAAACTGTTTTTT	CAIRRQGAGEKLFF
TRBV29-1	TRBJ2-3	.	.	TGCAGCGTTGGGGGAGTACTCACAGATACGCAGTATTTT	CSVGGVLTDTQYF
TRBV12-3/TRBV12-4	TRBJ1-6	TRBD1	.	TGTGCCAGCAGTTCGACACAGGGGTCACCCCTCCACTTT	CASSSTQGSPLHF
TRBV15	TRBJ2-2	.	few	TGTGCCACCAGCTATCACGGGGAGCTGTTTTTT	CATSYHGELFF
TRBV20-1	TRBJ1-6	.	many	TGCAGTGCTAGGGGACACGCTTATAATTCACCCCTCCACTTT	CSARGHAYNSPLHF
TRBV7-2	TRBJ2-1	.	.	TGTGCCAGCAGCTTAGGACCGAGTGGGCAGTTCTTC	CASSLGPSGQFF
TRBV5-1	TRBJ1-1	TRBD1	few	TGCGCCAGCAGCTGGACAGGGGAGGAGACTGAAGCTTTCTTT	CASSWTGEETEAFF
TRBV16	TRBJ2-6	.	many	TGTGCCAGCAGCCAATCCGGGGCTGGGGCCAACGTCCTGACTTTC	CASSQSGAGANVLTF
TRBV28	TRBJ2-7	.	.	TGTGCCAGCAGTTGGGCGGCCTCCTACGAGCAGTACTTC	CASSWAASYEQYF
TRBV7-6	TRBJ2-1	TRBD2	many	TGTGCCAGCAGCTGGCCGACTAGCGGGAGGGCCATTGGAGAGCAGTTCTTC	CASSWPTSGRAIGEQFF
TRBV2	TRBJ2-5	.	.	TGTGCCAGCAGTGAGGTCGGGACCCAGTACTTC	CASSEVGTQYF
TRBV7-7	TRBJ2-2	TRBD1	many	TGTGCCAGCAGCTTAGGGACAGGCACCGGGGAGCTGTTTTTT	CASSLGTGTGELFF
TRBV2	TRBJ1-6	.	.	TGTGCCAGCAGTGGGACTCAGGGAGAGAATTCACCCCTCCACTTT	CASSGTQGENSPLHF
TRBV6-1	TRBJ1-3	.	few	TGTGCCAGCAGCGCGAGCTCTGGAAACACCATATATTTT	CASSASSGNTIYF
TRBV10-3	TRBJ2-7	.	many	TGTGCCATTAGCGGAAATTCCTACGAGCAGTACTTC	CAISGNSYEQYF
TRBV10-3	TRBJ1-6	.	.	TGTGCCATCAGTGCCCCCAGAGGCGTGGGGAATTCACCCCTCCACTTT	CAISAPRGVGNSPLHF
TRBV12-5	TRBJ2-3	TRBD2	few	TGTGCTAGTGGGCGACTAGCGGGAGGCCGAGATACGCAGTATTTT	CASGRLAGGRDTQYF
TRBV7-9	TRBJ1-2	.	few	TGTGCCAGCAGCTTCAAAGGGACTAACTATGGCTACACCTTC	CASSFKGTNYGYTF
TRBV29-1	TRBJ2-1	.	few	TGCAGCGTTGAAGTCCCCACAGCTTACAATGAGCAGTTCTTC	CSVEVPTAYNEQFF
TRBV7-8	TRBJ1-2	.	few	TGTGCCAGCAGCTTACTACTGAACCGCTATGGCTACACCTTC	CASSLLLNRYGYTF